What follows describes a single TCR beta chain. The germline V gene encodes CDR1 SGHNT and CDR2 YYREEE (reference sequence). This CDR3 is 13 amino acids long. V was trimmed by 0 bases and J by 8 bases, leaving 9 bases between them. Template for every sorted-subset replicate PCR totaled around 200 ng DNA, some 30,000 T cell genomes. TCRdb's copy holds only in-frame clones and misses some; the assay was immunoSEQ multiplex PCR. The table includes 2.3 million or so clones, more than 80% detected once. The data were taken from a study of shared clonotypes between healthy human individuals. This TCR derives from a man between 18 and 29 years old in good health. Some clones in this sample may be carry-over from other donors' samples. The rearrangement joins TRBV5-4 to TRBJ2-1; D unresolved. The sequenced sample consisted of naive CD4+ T cells from PBMCs. Documented subset: CD45RA+ positively selected. The CDR3, as DNA: TGTGCCAGCAGCTTGGGGGGTCAGTATGAGCAGTTCTTC. It codes for CASSLGGQYEQFF.